Below, 17 T cell receptor beta chains from the same sample are listed, as sequenced in a study of blood T cell repertoires in COVID-19. TCRdb's copy holds only in-frame clones and misses some; the assay was immunoSEQ multiplex PCR. Found here are almost 80,000 clones, more than 80% of them singletons; the top ten hold roughly 0.78%. Specimen: peripheral blood. Receptors were obtained from a woman over 75 with acute or convalescent COVID-19.

The genes are TRBV4-3 and TRBJ1-1; D perhaps matches TRBD1 (5 bases). The CDR3 runs to 12 residues. Trimming stripped 3 bases from V and 7 bases from J, with 9 bases between. CDR1 and CDR2 from the germline V gene are LGHNA and YSLEER. CDR3 sequence: CASSQAGGEAFF. DNA for the CDR3: TGCGCCAGCAGCCAGGCCGGGGGTGAAGCTTTCTTT.

V gene TRBV9 combines with J gene TRBJ1-5; TRBD1 is a possible D gene (5 bases). Trimming pared 0 bases from V and 3 bases from J, leaving 10 bases between. The CDR3 is 15 residues long. The germline V gene encodes CDR1 SGDLS and CDR2 YYNGEE. The CDR3 coding sequence is TGTGCCAGCAGCGTAGGAGACAGCCACAATCAGCCCCAGCATTTT. Translation: CASSVGDSHNQPQHF.

The chain couples TRBV19 to TRBJ1-1; D perhaps matches TRBD1 (5 bases). Trimming removed 6 bases at V and 4 bases at J, with 15 bases between. The CDR3 is made up of 14 amino acids. CDR1 and CDR2 (germline): LNHDA, SQIVND (reference sequence). This CDR3 is CASSLPLRATEAFF. The DNA of the CDR3 is TGTGCCAGTAGCTTACCCCTCAGGGCCACTGAAGCTTTCTTT.

The V call is TRBV9, the J call TRBJ1-2; 8 bases match TRBD1. This CDR3 is built from 14 residues. Germline loops: CDR1 SGDLS, CDR2 YYNGEE. V dropped 0 bases and J dropped 7; count of bases not matched to a gene: 5. The CDR3 loop reads CASSVDQGAGGYTF. CDR3 bases: TGTGCCAGCAGCGTAGATCAGGGGGCTGGTGGCTACACCTTC.

This chain joins TRBV27 and TRBJ1-2; 8 nucleotides match TRBD1. Per the germline V gene, CDR1 is MNHEY and CDR2 is SMNVEV (reference sequence). This CDR3 has 17 amino acids. Trimming cost V 5 bases and J 2 bases; bases outside gene matches: 13. DNA for the CDR3: TGTGCCAGCAGTCCACAGGGGGGGGGATTGAGGAACTATGGCTACACCTTC. Amino acid sequence: CASSPQGGGLRNYGYTF.

The rearrangement links TRBV2 to TRBJ2-1; D might be TRBD2 (5 bases). With 4 bases removed from V and 4 bases from J, the gap between germline ends came to 14 bases. The CDR3 is made up of 15 amino acids. Germline loops: CDR1 SNHLY, CDR2 FYNNEI. This chain's CDR3 is CASSASAGSYNEQFF. In nucleotides, the CDR3 is TGTGCCAGCAGTGCGAGTGCGGGTTCTTACAATGAGCAGTTCTTC.

A single count supports this clone. In DNA form, the CDR3 reads TGTGCCAGCGGACAGGGCTCCGAGCAGTACTTC. This codes for CASGQGSEQYF. The V call is TRBV6-1, the J call TRBJ2-7; 8 bases map to TRBD1. Germline V gene lookup returns CDR1 MNHNS and CDR2 SASEGT. The CDR3 totals 11 residues. J lost 6 bases, V lost 8 bases, and 3 bases had no gene match.

V and J are TRBV24-1 and TRBJ1-2; D might be TRBD1 (6 bases). V was shortened by 2 bases and J by 9 bases, with 15 bases between the two germline ends. CDR1 and CDR2 (germline): KGHDR, SFDVKD. This CDR3 is 14 amino acids long. The CDR3 DNA sequence: TGTGCCACCAGTGATTCCGGGACACCGATCAGCTACACCTTC. This gives the protein CATSDSGTPISYTF.

The rearrangement uses TRBV3-1 (or the pseudogene TRBV3-2) and TRBJ2-1, with 14 nucleotides matching TRBD2. Germline V lookup: CDR1 LGHDT, CDR2 YNNKEL (reference sequence). V was pared by 0 bases and J by 10 bases, with 8 bases of the junction left unmatched. The CDR3 runs 17 residues. The CDR3 DNA is TGTGCCAGCAGCCAAGATAGACTAGCGGGAGGGCCGGGCGAGCAGTTCTTC. This encodes CASSQDRLAGGPGEQFF.

The chain is built from TRBV21-1 and TRBJ2-6; the listed D gene, TRBD1, was not tested against the DNA. TRBV21-1 is a recognized pseudogene. There are 16 residues in the CDR3. CDR3 DNA sequence: TGTGCCAGCAGCAAAGGGGGACAGTCTGGGGCCAACGTCCTGACTTTC. This codes for CASSKGGQSGANVLTF.

The J gene is TRBJ2-1, the V gene TRBV7-6; the D gene is possibly TRBD2 (6 bases). The CDR3 length is 12 residues. The germline V gene has CDR1 SGHVS and CDR2 FNYEAQ. V lost 5 bases and J lost 9, with 11 bases in between. CDR3 nucleotide sequence: TGTGCCAGCAGCGTTAGCGGCAGTGAGCAGTTCTTC. Its translation is CASSVSGSEQFF.

Ten or more counts support this clone. The rearrangement links TRBV19 to TRBJ2-7, with a possible D match to TRBD1 (6 bases). The CDR3 extends over 15 amino acids. V was trimmed by 3 bases and J by 2 bases, leaving 14 bases between them. CDR1 is LNHDA, CDR2 SQIVND, per germline (reference sequence). This chain's CDR3 is CASSIGAQGPYEQYF. The DNA of the CDR3 is TGTGCCAGTAGTATCGGGGCACAGGGTCCCTACGAGCAGTACTTC. The entire variable domain, with the rest obtained from reference TRBV19 and TRBJ2-7, is as follows: DGGITQSPKYLFRKEGQNVTLSCEQNLNHDAMYWYRQDPGQGLRLIYYSQIVNDFQKGDIAEGYSVSREKKESFPLTVTSAQKNPTAFYLCASSIGAQGPYEQYFGPGTRLTVT.

J is TRBJ2-1 and V is TRBV9, with 7 nucleotides matching TRBD2. With 1 base clipped from V and 5 bases from J, the junction kept 9 bases outside the gene matches. CDR3 size: 16 residues. Germline V gene lookup returns CDR1 SGDLS and CDR2 YYNGEE. CDR3 sequence: CASSVMAGVGNNEQFF. CDR3 sequence (DNA): TGTGCCAGCAGCGTAATGGCGGGAGTCGGTAACAATGAGCAGTTCTTC.

The chain has TRBV4-2 and TRBJ1-3; D perhaps matches TRBD1 (6 bases). CDR3 length: 17 residues. Trimming took off 2 bases at V and 1 base at J, with 15 bases between the two ends. CDR1 is LGHNA and CDR2 is YNFKEQ in the germline V gene. For the CDR3, the DNA is TGTGCCAGCAGCCAACTCACTCTACAGGGATCTGGAAACACCATATATTTT. Its protein product is CASSQLTLQGSGNTIYF.

The rearrangement joins TRBV28 to TRBJ2-5; D is possibly TRBD1 (6 bases). Between the trimmed V and J ends, which lost 5 bases and 5 bases, there was a span of 21 bases. The germline V gene encodes CDR1 MDHEN and CDR2 SYDVKM. The CDR3 has 16 amino acids. Here the CDR3 DNA reads TGTGCCAGCAGTCACCCGGGACACCAAAGAAGGGAGACCCAGTACTTC. This gives the protein CASSHPGHQRRETQYF.

The chain uses TRBV5-1 and TRBJ2-5; no clear D. Trimming stripped 2 bases from V and 5 bases from J, with 16 bases between. The CDR3 sequence is 15 residues long. Per the germline V gene, CDR1 is SGHRS and CDR2 is YFSETQ. The CDR3 loop reads CASSFNKATGETQYF. DNA for the CDR3: TGCGCCAGCAGCTTTAATAAGGCTACCGGGGAGACCCAGTACTTC.

This clone was recorded once. The rearrangement joins TRBV5-1 to TRBJ2-2; 7 nucleotides line up with TRBD2. CDR3 length: 15 amino acids. The germline gives CDR1 SGHRS, CDR2 YFSETQ. Trimming removed 3 bases from V and 7 bases from J; junction bases left unmatched: 9. The CDR3 is CASSSTGGAGGELFF. The CDR3 nucleotides read TGCGCCAGCAGCTCAACGGGGGGTGCGGGCGGGGAGCTGTTTTTT.